The clone carrying this T cell receptor (beta chain) occurred once. The antigen is undetermined. The CDR3 contains 14 residues. Trimming cost V 5 bases and J 4 bases, with 11 bases left between them. Looked up from germline, CDR1 is MRHNA and CDR2 is SNTAGT. Libraries were prepared by immunoSEQ multiplex PCR; TCRdb keeps only in-frame clonotypes and omits some of them. The table lists 60,000 or so clones, around nine tenths of them singletons, with around 9.7% in the top ten. The sample is drawn from a study of PD-1 blockade in classical Hodgkin lymphoma. Study-wide background: Nivolumab dosing for patients was 3 mg/kg, administered intravenously every 2 weeks.

General study findings and limits: Whereas CD4+ TCR diversity had risen significantly by C4D1, CD8+ TCR diversity had not. A reduction in baseline TCR diversity was reportedly seen in newly diagnosed patients relative to healthy donors.

With no exception, relapse followed autologous stem cell transplantation in all patients, and brentuximab vedotin exposure varied. Complete response, partial response or progressive disease made up the best responses. V and J are TRBV6-4 and TRBJ2-2; no firm D call. This clonotype was obtained from a human donor with classical Hodgkin lymphoma. Sequenced material: peripheral blood mononuclear cells (PBMCs), taken at baseline. CDR3 region: CASSPADRTGELFF. Written as DNA, the CDR3 is TGTGCCAGCAGTCCCGCGGACCGCACCGGGGAGCTGTTTTTT.